This T cell receptor (beta chain) was captured by sequencing in a study of T cell changes during pregnancy in multiple sclerosis. Generated by immunoSEQ multiplex PCR, the TCRdb table keeps only in-frame clones and is missing some. Among roughly 87,000 clones listed, about 93% were seen once. CDR3 length equals 13 residues. V dropped 6 bases and J dropped 6; count of bases not matched to a gene: 7. Germline assignment: CDR1 MNHEY and CDR2 SMNVEV (reference sequence). This clone was seen once. Sequencing used peripheral blood, obtained in the third trimester of pregnancy. This receptor was identified in a female donor in good health, enrolled as a control in a pregnancy study. V usage is TRBV27 and J usage is TRBJ2-7; 8 bases are a match to TRBD2. CDR3 in amino acids: CASSGSGSAEQYF. CDR3 in DNA: TGTGCCAGCAGCGGGAGCGGGAGCGCCGAGCAGTACTTC.